The 10 T cell receptor beta chains presented below share a single source sample, sequenced in a study of blood T cell repertoires in COVID-19. TCRdb's copy holds only in-frame clones and misses some; the assay was immunoSEQ multiplex PCR. The table lists roughly 120,000 clones, around 83% of them singletons. Sequenced input: peripheral blood. These receptors all stem from a middle-aged man with acute or convalescent COVID-19.

V usage is TRBV4-2 and J usage is TRBJ2-1; D unresolved. Germline CDR1 LGHNA, CDR2 YNFKEQ. This CDR3 is 16 amino acids long. V lost 0 bases and J 4 bases, leaving 13 bases between the germline ends. In DNA, the CDR3 is TGTGCCAGCAGCCAAGAGGTAGTAATAGCTTACAATGAGCAGTTCTTC. Amino acid sequence: CASSQEVVIAYNEQFF.

The gene calls are TRBV27 and TRBJ2-1; 7 positions agree with TRBD1. This CDR3 is built from 13 residues. Germline values: CDR1 MNHEY, CDR2 SMNVEV (reference sequence). Unmatched junction bases numbered 2, after V lost 5 bases and J lost 4 bases. CDR3 region: CASSMGQYNEQFF. In nucleotides, the CDR3 is TGTGCCAGCAGTATGGGACAGTACAATGAGCAGTTCTTC.

This clone was recorded only once. The rearrangement uses TRBV19 and TRBJ2-4, with 9 bases matching TRBD2. The CDR3 length is 17 residues. Germline V gene data show CDR1 as LNHDA and CDR2 as SQIVND (reference sequence). V was pared by 6 bases and J by 0 bases, with 9 bases of the junction left unmatched. This CDR3 reads CASRERGVGLAKNIQYF. The CDR3 DNA reads TGTGCCAGTAGGGAGCGGGGGGTTGGGCTAGCCAAAAACATTCAGTACTTC.

The chain couples TRBV5-1 to TRBJ2-5, with 7 positions matching TRBD1. Losses at the gene ends were 4 bases for V and 4 bases for J; bases not matched to a gene: 4. The CDR3 length is 13 residues. Per germline, CDR1 SGHRS and CDR2 YFSETQ. The CDR3 reads CASSARDRETQYF. CDR3 sequence (DNA): TGCGCCAGCAGCGCCCGGGACAGAGAGACCCAGTACTTC.

This clone came up many times. The same CDR3 also results from other DNA sequences found in this sample. V and J are TRBV4-2 and TRBJ1-3; TRBD1 is a possible D gene (6 bases). Deletions cut 0 bases from V and 7 bases from J, with 13 bases between. The CDR3 loop spans 15 amino acids. Germline assignment: CDR1 LGHNA and CDR2 YNFKEQ. CDR3 protein: CASSQDRGGGNTIYF. The CDR3, as DNA: TGTGCCAGCAGCCAAGATAGGGGAGGGGGGAACACCATATATTTT.

The CDR3 protein is CASSVGLAGVSSGANVLTF. CDR3 sequence (DNA): TGTGCCAGCAGCGTAGGACTAGCGGGGGTCTCATCTGGGGCCAACGTCCTGACTTTC. V and J are TRBV9 and TRBJ2-6; 12 bases are a match to TRBD2. The V segment lost 0 bases and the J segment 1 base; nucleotides outside the gene matches: 5. The V gene's germline CDR1 is SGDLS and CDR2 YYNGEE. The CDR3 length is 19 residues.

This chain joins TRBV5-4 and TRBJ2-3, with TRBD1 matching over 7 bases. The V gene end was trimmed by 4 bases and the J gene end by 6 bases; junction bases not matched to a gene: 8. From germline, CDR1 is SGHNT and CDR2 YYREEE (reference sequence). The CDR3 is made up of 14 amino acids. The CDR3, as DNA: TGTGCCAGCAGCGACCACAGGGGTTCGGATACGCAGTATTTT. Its translation is CASSDHRGSDTQYF.

This clone appeared a single time. This chain uses TRBV7-6 with TRBJ1-5; D not certain. V dropped 2 bases and J dropped 3 bases, with 8 bases sitting between them. The germline V gene encodes CDR1 SGHVS and CDR2 FNYEAQ. The CDR3 loop spans 14 amino acids. In DNA, the CDR3 is TGTGCCAGCAGCTTAATGGCAGACAATCAGCCCCAGCATTTT. Its protein product is CASSLMADNQPQHF.

The rearrangement uses TRBV7-2 and TRBJ2-7, with 7 bases identical to TRBD1. Germline V gives CDR1 SGHTA, CDR2 FQGNSA. Germline trimming cut 7 bases from V and 0 bases from J; bases unmatched to any gene: 6. The CDR3 has 14 residues. Here the CDR3 reads CASKQGYLSYEQYF. Written as DNA, the CDR3 is TGTGCCAGCAAACAGGGGTATCTCTCCTACGAGCAGTACTTC.

This clone was recorded once. The chain joins TRBV5-6 to TRBJ1-2, with TRBD1 identical over 10 bases. The junction had 7 bases not matched to a gene; V was cut back by 4 bases and J by 4 bases. The germline CDR1 and CDR2 sequences are SGHDT and YYEEEE. The CDR3 contains 15 residues. CDR3 region: CASSILRDRGYGYTF. In DNA, the CDR3 is TGTGCCAGCAGCATACTCCGGGACAGGGGCTATGGCTACACCTTC.